The TCR beta chain under discussion was sequenced for a study of PD-1 blockade in classical Hodgkin lymphoma. Concerning this clone: The antigen remains undetermined.

Produced via immunoSEQ multiplex PCR; TCRdb's table is partial and in-frame only. The data show about 35,000 clones, about 89% seen once. Findings and limits, study-wide: Healthy donors reportedly exceeded newly diagnosed patients in baseline TCR diversity. Why repertoires differed is undefined; disease activity or prior therapy possibly contributed.

The time point: newly diagnosed, previously untreated cHL patient sample. Negative selection with magnetic separation was used to purify CD4+ T cells from thawed PBMCs. Untreated, newly diagnosed classical Hodgkin lymphoma PBMCs were used for comparison. The CDR3 runs to 24 residues. The specimen was CD4+ T cells from blood. The clonotype originates from a human donor with classical Hodgkin lymphoma. The chain carries TRBV12-2 and TRBJ1-2; TRBD1, the table's D call, lacks a check against the DNA. TRBV12-2 is recorded as a pseudogene. The CDR3 reads CASRLVAISHHCRKVAQACYGYTF. CDR3 in DNA: TGTGCAAGTCGCTTAGTTGCCATTTCCCACCATTGTCGAAAAGTGGCACAGGCGTGCTATGGCTACACCTTC.